Following are 20 T cell receptor beta chains from one sample sequenced in a study of Ad26.COV2.S vaccination and SARS-CoV-2 variants. Method: immunoSEQ multiplex PCR; TCRdb's copy keeps in-frame clones and lacks some. The sample carries about 460,000 clones, roughly 87% recorded once. The sample's treatment: about 20 received Ad26.COV2.S at low or high dose, single or two shots; 5 received placebo; per-sample allocation not given. Collection of the samples took place on day 63 after the first injection of vaccine or placebo. Sequences were derived from peripheral blood, sampled in a trial of Ad26.COV2.S vaccine versus placebo. Receptors were obtained from a person aged 18 to 59 who received the Ad26.COV2.S COVID-19 vaccine or a placebo.

This sequence joins TRBV19 and TRBJ1-5, with D maybe TRBD1 (5 bases). Trimming took off 8 bases at V and 7 bases at J, with 12 bases between the two ends. CDR3 size: 12 residues. Looked up from germline, CDR1 is LNHDA and CDR2 is SQIVND (reference sequence). This CDR3 reads CASGQSLQPQHF. As DNA, the CDR3 is TGTGCCAGTGGACAATCTTTGCAGCCCCAGCATTTT.

This clone showed up just once. The chain couples TRBV19 to TRBJ2-5, with 12 positions matching TRBD2. CDR1 LNHDA and CDR2 SQIVND come from the germline V gene (reference sequence). CDR3 size: 15 residues. V was clipped by 7 bases and J by 4 bases; unmatched bases: 7. This CDR3 is CASKTSSGRGETQYF. The CDR3 DNA reads TGTGCCAGTAAAACTTCTAGCGGGAGGGGAGAGACCCAGTACTTC.

The CDR3 reads CAIRFLNEQYF. The CDR3 DNA sequence: TGTGCCATCAGGTTCCTTAACGAGCAGTACTTC. V is TRBV10-3 and J is TRBJ2-7; D unresolved. There are 11 residues in the CDR3. V dropped 6 bases and J dropped 5 bases, with 8 bases sitting between them. Germline lookup yields CDR1 ENHRY and CDR2 SYGVKD.

The DNA of the CDR3 is TGCGCCAGGTCCCTGATCGGCTTAAATAGCAATCAGCCCCAGCATTTT. Translating gives CARSLIGLNSNQPQHF. The rearrangement uses TRBV10-1 and TRBJ1-5, with D hard to call. Germline V gene data show CDR1 as WNHNN and CDR2 as SYGVQD (reference sequence). Trimming shortened V by 9 bases and J by 0 bases, and 18 bases separated the two germline ends. The CDR3 is 16 amino acids.

The V gene is TRBV3-1 (or the pseudogene TRBV3-2), the J gene TRBJ2-5; a possible D gene is TRBD1 (5 bases). The CDR3 is 15 amino acids. Germline CDR1 reads LGHDT; CDR2 reads YNNKEL (reference sequence). V dropped 0 bases and J dropped 4 bases, with 12 bases sitting between them. Written as DNA, the CDR3 is TGTGCCAGCAGCCAAGACCAGGGTTATGGAGAGACCCAGTACTTC. It specifies CASSQDQGYGETQYF.

The chain recombines TRBV28 with TRBJ1-4, with TRBD1 matching 7 bases. The length of the CDR3 is 14 residues. V gave up 6 bases and J gave up 14 bases; unmatched junction bases: 15. The germline gives CDR1 MDHEN, CDR2 SYDVKM. CDR3 residues: CASRRDRVVRYLFF. CDR3 nucleotide sequence: TGTGCCAGCAGGAGAGACAGGGTGGTAAGATACCTGTTTTTT. The whole variable domain, remainder taken from reference TRBV28 and TRBJ1-4, is DVKVTQSSRYLVKRTGEKVFLECVQDMDHENMFWYRQDPGLGLRLIYFSYDVKMKEKGDIPEGYSVSREKKERFSLILESASTNQTSMYLCASRRDRVVRYLFFGSGTQLSVL.

This chain links TRBV7-2 with TRBJ1-6; possible D gene TRBD1, 5 bases. Germline V gives CDR1 SGHTA, CDR2 FQGNSA. The CDR3 has 16 amino acids. V gave up 7 bases and J gave up 0 bases, with 13 bases separating them. CDR3 nucleotides: TGTGCCAGCACAACCAGGGTGAGCTCCTATAATTCACCCCTCCACTTT. This gives the protein CASTTRVSSYNSPLHF.

The chain joins TRBV5-1 to TRBJ1-1; 8 bases align to TRBD1. Germline CDR1 and CDR2: SGHRS and YFSETQ. Unmatched junction bases numbered 6, after V lost 6 bases and J lost 5 bases. The CDR3 contains 13 residues. The CDR3 here is CASTRQGRTEAFF. CDR3 bases: TGCGCCAGCACAAGACAGGGGCGGACTGAAGCTTTCTTT.

The CDR3 DNA follows: TGTGCCAGCAGCACTAAACTCGGGGAGCTGTTTTTT. Protein product: CASSTKLGELFF. J is TRBJ2-2 and V is TRBV6-5; unclear D gene. Deletions cut 6 bases from V and 7 bases from J, with 9 bases between. CDR1 and CDR2 from the germline V gene are MNHEY and SVGAGI. The CDR3 length is 12 residues.

The chain joins TRBV10-3 to TRBJ1-1; no definite D call. V dropped 5 bases and J dropped 3 bases, with 10 bases sitting between them. The CDR3 has 13 residues. In germline, CDR1 is ENHRY, CDR2 SYGVKD. The CDR3 coding sequence is TGTGCCATCAGTCCGGCAGGTGACACTGAAGCTTTCTTT. Translating gives CAISPAGDTEAFF.

The chain has TRBV6-6 and TRBJ1-3; D gene ambiguous. There are 14 residues in the CDR3. Germline CDR1 is MNHNY and CDR2 is SVGAGI (reference sequence). Trimming took off 0 bases at V and 0 bases at J, with 3 bases between the two ends. The CDR3 loop reads CASSYSVSGNTIYF. DNA for the CDR3: TGTGCCAGCAGTTACTCGGTCTCTGGAAACACCATATATTTT.

The rearrangement links TRBV7-9 to TRBJ2-5; D perhaps matches TRBD2 (6 bases). Germline assignment: CDR1 SEHNR and CDR2 FQNEAQ (reference sequence). V gave up 5 bases and J gave up 5 bases, with 24 bases separating them. This CDR3 is built from 17 residues. The DNA for the CDR3 is TGTGCCAGCAGCGGACTAACCTTTTGGGGAGATGGCGAGACCCAGTACTTC. Amino acid sequence: CASSGLTFWGDGETQYF.

V gene TRBV19 combines with J gene TRBJ2-1; no reliable D call. This CDR3 comprises 13 residues. Germline CDR1 reads LNHDA; CDR2 reads SQIVND (reference sequence). V was trimmed by 1 base and J by 8 bases, leaving 9 bases between them. The DNA of the CDR3 is TGTGCCAGTAGTATAGTTGGCAGCTATGAGCAGTTCTTC. It encodes CASSIVGSYEQFF.

The V and J genes are TRBV4-1 and TRBJ2-2; D may be TRBD1 (5 bases). Trimming shortened V by 2 bases and J by 8 bases, and 18 bases separated the two germline ends. Germline V gives CDR1 MGHRA, CDR2 YSYEKL. The CDR3 is made up of 16 amino acids. In nucleotides, the CDR3 is TGCGCCAGCAGCCAAAGCTTTCAGGGCCCTCCTGGGGAGCTGTTTTTT. Its protein product is CASSQSFQGPPGELFF.

This clone was observed a single time. This rearrangement joins TRBV29-1 to TRBJ1-1; D is perhaps TRBD1 (5 bases). The V end was cut by 7 bases, the J end by 1 base, with 13 bases between. The CDR3 length is 13 residues. Germline V lookup: CDR1 SQVTM, CDR2 ANQGSEA. Here the CDR3 reads CSANWQGNTEAFF. CDR3 in DNA: TGCAGCGCTAACTGGCAGGGGAACACTGAAGCTTTCTTT.

The chain has TRBV12-3 or TRBV12-4 and TRBJ1-4; a possible D gene is TRBD1 (5 bases). V lost 7 bases to trimming and J lost 8 bases, with 11 bases between them. CDR3 length equals 12 residues. The CDR3 is CASTVGVEKLFF. The CDR3 bases are TGTGCCAGCACCGTAGGGGTGGAAAAACTGTTTTTT.

The rearrangement uses TRBV18 and TRBJ2-1, with 11 positions matching TRBD2. Germline CDR1 reads KGHSH; CDR2 reads LQKENI. This CDR3 has 15 amino acids. Unmatched junction bases numbered 2, after V lost 3 bases and J lost 4 bases. CDR3: CASSPASGGYNEQFF. CDR3 nucleotides: TGTGCCAGCTCACCGGCTAGCGGGGGGTACAATGAGCAGTTCTTC.

The chain has TRBV6-5 and TRBJ1-1; D is ambiguous. Germline assignment: CDR1 MNHEY and CDR2 SVGAGI. The CDR3 extends over 11 amino acids. V gave up 10 bases and J gave up 0 bases, with 6 bases separating them. The CDR3 loop is CAINLNTEAFF. The CDR3, as DNA: TGTGCCATCAACTTGAACACTGAAGCTTTCTTT.

The rearrangement joins TRBV28 to TRBJ2-7; D is uncertain. The CDR3 is made up of 14 amino acids. Looked up from germline, CDR1 is MDHEN and CDR2 is SYDVKM. V was clipped by 4 bases and J by 3 bases, with 13 bases between them. For the CDR3, the DNA is TGTGCCAGCAGTTACAAGGAGACCGACTACGAGCAGTACTTC. Translating it yields CASSYKETDYEQYF.

The rearrangement joins TRBV19 to TRBJ2-2; 8 bases fit TRBD2. Trimming at V came to 5 bases and at J to 3 bases, leaving 5 bases not matched to a gene. Germline CDR1 reads LNHDA; CDR2 reads SQIVND (reference sequence). This CDR3 is built from 15 residues. CDR3 DNA: TGTGCCAGTAGTCTTAGCGGGAAGTACACCGGGGAGCTGTTTTTT. As protein: CASSLSGKYTGELFF.